These T cell receptor beta chains were read from a single sample in a study of T cells in tumors after PD-1 blockade. Sequencing used immunoSEQ multiplex PCR; TCRdb keeps in-frame clones, though not all of them. Counted here are 60,000 or so clones, about 82% occurring once; the ten biggest clones make up roughly 12%. The source material was PBMCs, sampled before anti-PD-1 treatment. The receptors were gathered from a human donor with basal cell carcinoma. The CDR3 runs from the conserved cysteine through the conserved F or W. D genes are given only for firm matches. A clone size is listed for some rows: how often the clone was seen (once, few, many), or a class if it is expanded.

CDR3aa	CDR3nt	j_gene	abundance	d_gene	len	v_gene
CASSVLAGGSTDTDTQYF	TGTGCCAGCAGCGTACTAGCGGGGGGGTCCACGGACACAGATACGCAGTATTTT	TRBJ2-3	NA	TRBD2	18	TRBV6-2/TRBV6-3
CASSVEGNPTANVLTF	TGTGCCAGCAGCGTAGAGGGGAACCCAACCGCCAACGTCCTGACTTTC	TRBJ2-6	NA	NA	16	TRBV9
CASSYSAGAREQYF	TGTGCCAGCAGTTACTCTGCAGGGGCGAGGGAGCAGTACTTC	TRBJ2-7	NA	NA	14	TRBV6-5
CASSLVTVQETQYF	TGCGCCAGCAGCTTGGTGACTGTTCAAGAGACCCAGTACTTC	TRBJ2-5	NA	NA	14	TRBV5-1
CASSLRPQSGGRMNTEAFF	TGTGCCAGCAGCTTGAGACCACAGTCAGGGGGCCGGATGAACACTGAAGCTTTCTTT	TRBJ1-1	NA	TRBD1	19	TRBV11-2
CASSIDGIASEQYF	TGTGCCAGTAGTATAGATGGGATCGCCTCCGAGCAGTACTTC	TRBJ2-7	NA	NA	14	TRBV19
CASSQTGGRGVKDGYTF	TGTGCCAGCAGCCAAACCGGGGGGAGAGGGGTAAAGGATGGCTACACCTTC	TRBJ1-2	NA	NA	17	TRBV3-1/TRBV3-2
CASSPQGANTDTQYF	TGTGCCAGCAGCCCCCAGGGGGCGAACACAGATACGCAGTATTTT	TRBJ2-3	NA	TRBD1	15	TRBV13
CASGLVLQSNFVMNTEAFF	TGTGCTAGTGGTTTGGTACTTCAAAGTAATTTTGTTATGAACACTGAAGCTTTCTTT	TRBJ1-1	few	NA	19	TRBV12-5
CASSQDPGTGGKTQYF	TGCGCCAGCAGCCAAGATCCTGGGACAGGGGGGAAGACCCAGTACTTC	TRBJ2-5	NA	TRBD1	16	TRBV4-1
CASSVATKNTEAFF	TGCGCCAGCAGCGTAGCCACTAAGAACACTGAAGCTTTCTTT	TRBJ1-1	NA	NA	14	TRBV5-1
CSASVSGGDTQYF	TGCAGTGCTAGTGTCTCAGGTGGAGATACGCAGTATTTT	TRBJ2-3	NA	NA	13	TRBV20-1
CASSFMTSGGAGEQFF	TGTGCCAGCAGCTTTATGACTAGCGGGGGGGCCGGTGAGCAGTTCTTC	TRBJ2-1	few	TRBD2	16	TRBV7-3
CAGSPRDRESKTQYF	TGTGCCGGCAGCCCAAGGGACAGGGAGTCGAAGACCCAGTACTTC	TRBJ2-5	NA	TRBD1	15	TRBV11-3
CAWRDDTADLYGYTF	TGTGCCTGGAGGGATGATACGGCGGATTTATATGGCTACACCTTC	TRBJ1-2	NA	NA	15	TRBV30
CASSFDRGTMNTEAFF	TGCGCCAGCAGCTTTGACAGGGGCACGATGAACACTGAAGCTTTCTTT	TRBJ1-1	few	TRBD1	16	TRBV5-1
CASSFTPGGANTGELFF	TGTGCCAGCAGCTTTACCCCGGGGGGGGCAAACACCGGGGAGCTGTTTTTT	TRBJ2-2	NA	TRBD2	17	TRBV5-4
CASSLECWYRDRGTKGTEAFF	TGTGCTAGCAGCTTAGAGTGTTGGTATAGGGACAGGGGGACGAAAGGGACTGAAGCTTTCTTT	TRBJ1-1	NA	TRBD1	21	TRBV7-7
CASSEAPRGSSNQPQHF	TGTGCCAGCAGTGAAGCACCAAGGGGGAGTAGCAATCAGCCCCAGCATTTT	TRBJ1-5	NA	NA	17	TRBV2
CARSQRRRVNTIYF	TGTGCCAGAAGCCAGCGGAGGAGGGTGAACACCATATATTTT	TRBJ1-3	NA	NA	14	TRBV5-3
CASSPPAGNYGYTF	TGTGCCAGCTCACCACCAGCAGGGAACTATGGCTACACCTTC	TRBJ1-2	few	NA	14	TRBV18
CATNPGAGAYNEQFF	TGTGCCACCAATCCCGGAGCGGGCGCCTACAATGAGCAGTTCTTC	TRBJ2-1	NA	NA	15	TRBV24-1
CASSPGAGPEAFF	TGTGCCAGCAGCCCCGGAGCGGGTCCTGAAGCTTTCTTT	TRBJ1-1	NA	NA	13	TRBV6-6
CASSLGANTEAFF	TGTGCCAGCAGCTTAGGGGCAAACACTGAAGCTTTCTTT	TRBJ1-1	NA	NA	13	TRBV7-3
CASSQTGGVTDTQYF	TGTGCCAGCAGTCAGACAGGGGGCGTCACAGATACGCAGTATTTT	TRBJ2-3	NA	TRBD1	15	TRBV6-6
CASSYSRTGGLVEQYF	TGTGCCAGCAGTTACTCCAGGACAGGGGGCCTTGTCGAGCAGTACTTC	TRBJ2-7	many	TRBD1	16	TRBV6-5
CASKGGRGGNQPQHF	TGTGCCAGCAAAGGGGGGCGTGGGGGCAATCAGCCCCAGCATTTT	TRBJ1-5	NA	NA	15	TRBV6-5
CASSQVVNQPQHF	TGCGCCAGCAGCCAAGTGGTCAATCAGCCCCAGCATTTT	TRBJ1-5	NA	NA	13	TRBV4-1
CATSRTGTGINEQFF	TGTGCCACCAGCAGAACCGGGACAGGGATCAATGAGCAGTTCTTC	TRBJ2-1	NA	TRBD1	15	TRBV15
CAWSVIPGRGQIYSPLHF	TGTGCCTGGAGTGTAATCCCCGGCAGGGGGCAAATTTATTCACCCCTCCACTTT	TRBJ1-6	NA	TRBD1	18	TRBV30
CASRTAGDGYTF	TGTGCCAGCAGGACGGCGGGGGATGGCTACACCTTC	TRBJ1-2	NA	NA	12	TRBV12-3/TRBV12-4
CASSGPGQGANGYTF	TGTGCCAGCAGCGGACCCGGACAGGGGGCAAATGGCTACACCTTC	TRBJ1-2	NA	TRBD1	15	TRBV9
CASSYSQTRAGYEQYF	TGTGCCAGCAGTTACAGTCAGACTAGAGCGGGCTACGAGCAGTACTTC	TRBJ2-7	NA	NA	16	TRBV6-6